A selection of T cell receptor beta chains follows, all from one sample in a study of CD8 T cells in ankylosing spondylitis. TCRdb reprocessed the 5' RACE reads via MiXCR and lists one record per CDR3 protein. The sample yields 220,000 or so distinct CDR3 sequences, roughly a tenth seen once. Sequenced sample: blood, either unsorted or a sorted T cell fraction (not recorded which). The receptor set was obtained from a male donor with ankylosing spondylitis or in good health (not recorded which). Both conserved end residues are part of each CDR3. A D gene is named only where the DNA matches it firmly. Clone size appears in some rows only: once, few, many, or a class for an expanded clone.

j_call: TRBJ2-5; cdr3_length: 15; v_call: TRBV3-1; d_call: -; clone_size: -; cdr3_nt: TGTGCCAGCAGCCAAGAATTTGGGAGCGCGGAGACCCAGTACTTC; cdr3_aa: CASSQEFGSAETQYF
j_call: TRBJ1-1; cdr3_length: 13; v_call: TRBV27; d_call: -; clone_size: many; cdr3_nt: TGTGCCAGCAGTGTAGACAGATACACTGAAGCTTTCTTT; cdr3_aa: CASSVDRYTEAFF
j_call: TRBJ1-1; cdr3_length: 14; v_call: TRBV7-9; d_call: TRBD1; clone_size: many; cdr3_nt: TGTGCCAGCAGTACCGGGACAGAGAACACTGAAGCTTTCTTT; cdr3_aa: CASSTGTENTEAFF
j_call: TRBJ2-2; cdr3_length: 15; v_call: TRBV5-1; d_call: -; clone_size: many; cdr3_nt: TGCGCCAGCCTGCAGGGGGGATCCAACACCGGGGAGCTGTTTTTT; cdr3_aa: CASLQGGSNTGELFF
j_call: TRBJ1-2; cdr3_length: 16; v_call: TRBV18; d_call: TRBD1; clone_size: many; cdr3_nt: TGTGCCAGCTCACCACCTGTCGCCAGACAGGGACATGGCTACACCTTC; cdr3_aa: CASSPPVARQGHGYTF
j_call: TRBJ2-3; cdr3_length: 16; v_call: TRBV7-3; d_call: TRBD2; clone_size: many; cdr3_nt: TGTGCCAGCAGCTTTGGTTTACTAGCGGGGACAGATACGCAGTATTTT; cdr3_aa: CASSFGLLAGTDTQYF
j_call: TRBJ2-7; cdr3_length: 16; v_call: TRBV5-1; d_call: -; clone_size: many; cdr3_nt: TGCGCCAGCACCCTGGGATTGGCAGCTATTACCTACGAGCAGTACTTC; cdr3_aa: CASTLGLAAITYEQYF
j_call: TRBJ1-5; cdr3_length: 13; v_call: TRBV3-1; d_call: TRBD1; clone_size: few; cdr3_nt: TGTGCCAGCAGCGAGGACAGGGATCAGCCCCAGCATTTT; cdr3_aa: CASSEDRDQPQHF
j_call: TRBJ1-5; cdr3_length: 15; v_call: TRBV5-1; d_call: -; clone_size: many; cdr3_nt: TGCGCCAGCAGCTTCTCAGGGTCTAGCAATCAGCCCCAGCATTTT; cdr3_aa: CASSFSGSSNQPQHF
j_call: TRBJ2-5; cdr3_length: 15; v_call: TRBV7-7; d_call: -; clone_size: many; cdr3_nt: TGTGCTAGCAGCTTAGAGGCCTGGGTAGGTGGGACCCAGTACTTC; cdr3_aa: CASSLEAWVGGTQYF
j_call: TRBJ1-3; cdr3_length: 12; v_call: TRBV7-2; d_call: -; clone_size: few; cdr3_nt: TGTGCCAGCAGCTTAGTGGGGAACACCATATATTTT; cdr3_aa: CASSLVGNTIYF
j_call: TRBJ2-7; cdr3_length: 14; v_call: TRBV11-1; d_call: TRBD2; clone_size: many; cdr3_nt: TGTGCCAGCAGCCTAGTAGCGGGGGTATACGAGCAGTACTTC; cdr3_aa: CASSLVAGVYEQYF
j_call: TRBJ1-6; cdr3_length: 15; v_call: TRBV7-9; d_call: -; clone_size: many; cdr3_nt: TGTGCCAGCAGCTCTCAGAGCTCCTATAATTCACCCCTCCACTTT; cdr3_aa: CASSSQSSYNSPLHF
j_call: TRBJ1-4; cdr3_length: 16; v_call: TRBV7-2; d_call: -; clone_size: many; cdr3_nt: TGTGCCAGCAGCTTAGCACCAGCTCGCGCTAATGAAAAACTGTTTTTT; cdr3_aa: CASSLAPARANEKLFF
j_call: TRBJ1-5; cdr3_length: 13; v_call: TRBV24-1; d_call: -; clone_size: few; cdr3_nt: TGTGCCACCAGTGATTTACGGGGGGAGCCCCAGCATTTT; cdr3_aa: CATSDLRGEPQHF
j_call: TRBJ2-3; cdr3_length: 16; v_call: TRBV12-3/TRBV12-4; d_call: -; clone_size: many; cdr3_nt: TGTGCCAGCAGCCTAGCTCGCGGGGTTGGGACAGATACGCAGTATTTT; cdr3_aa: CASSLARGVGTDTQYF
j_call: TRBJ2-7; cdr3_length: 16; v_call: TRBV25-1; d_call: TRBD1; clone_size: -; cdr3_nt: TGTGCCAGCAGTATCAGGGGGAGTTTGAGCTCCTACGAGCAGTACTTC; cdr3_aa: CASSIRGSLSSYEQYF
j_call: TRBJ1-2; cdr3_length: 13; v_call: TRBV12-3/TRBV12-4; d_call: TRBD1; clone_size: -; cdr3_nt: TGTGCCAGCAGGGGACAGGACCTATATGGCTACACCTTC; cdr3_aa: CASRGQDLYGYTF
j_call: TRBJ1-4; cdr3_length: 15; v_call: TRBV20-1; d_call: TRBD1; clone_size: many; cdr3_nt: TGCAGTGCTAGAGATTGGACAGGAGCTAATGAAAAACTGTTTTTT; cdr3_aa: CSARDWTGANEKLFF
j_call: TRBJ2-7; cdr3_length: 13; v_call: TRBV28; d_call: -; clone_size: many; cdr3_nt: TGTGCCAGCAGTTTAAGGACAGTCTACGAGCAGTACTTC; cdr3_aa: CASSLRTVYEQYF
j_call: TRBJ2-3; cdr3_length: 12; v_call: TRBV7-9; d_call: -; clone_size: many; cdr3_nt: TGTGCCAGCACCGCGAGCACAGATACGCAGTATTTT; cdr3_aa: CASTASTDTQYF
j_call: TRBJ2-7; cdr3_length: 17; v_call: TRBV6-5; d_call: TRBD1; clone_size: -; cdr3_nt: TGTGCCAGCAGTTACTCGATCACCGGGACAGCTCAATACGAGCAGTACTTC; cdr3_aa: CASSYSITGTAQYEQYF
j_call: TRBJ2-1; cdr3_length: 12; v_call: TRBV12-3/TRBV12-4; d_call: -; clone_size: many; cdr3_nt: TGTGCCAGCGGCCTATCCTACAATGAGCAGTTCTTC; cdr3_aa: CASGLSYNEQFF
j_call: TRBJ2-3; cdr3_length: 15; v_call: TRBV6-5; d_call: -; clone_size: many; cdr3_nt: TGTGCCAGCAGTTATGAGCGGGTTAGCACAGATACGCAGTATTTT; cdr3_aa: CASSYERVSTDTQYF
j_call: TRBJ2-1; cdr3_length: 13; v_call: TRBV6-1; d_call: -; clone_size: many; cdr3_nt: TGTGCCAGCAGTGCGACTTACTACAATGAGCAGTTCTTC; cdr3_aa: CASSATYYNEQFF
j_call: TRBJ1-2; cdr3_length: 13; v_call: TRBV5-1; d_call: -; clone_size: many; cdr3_nt: TGCGCCAGCAGCCTCAGTGGAGACTATGGCTACACCTTC; cdr3_aa: CASSLSGDYGYTF